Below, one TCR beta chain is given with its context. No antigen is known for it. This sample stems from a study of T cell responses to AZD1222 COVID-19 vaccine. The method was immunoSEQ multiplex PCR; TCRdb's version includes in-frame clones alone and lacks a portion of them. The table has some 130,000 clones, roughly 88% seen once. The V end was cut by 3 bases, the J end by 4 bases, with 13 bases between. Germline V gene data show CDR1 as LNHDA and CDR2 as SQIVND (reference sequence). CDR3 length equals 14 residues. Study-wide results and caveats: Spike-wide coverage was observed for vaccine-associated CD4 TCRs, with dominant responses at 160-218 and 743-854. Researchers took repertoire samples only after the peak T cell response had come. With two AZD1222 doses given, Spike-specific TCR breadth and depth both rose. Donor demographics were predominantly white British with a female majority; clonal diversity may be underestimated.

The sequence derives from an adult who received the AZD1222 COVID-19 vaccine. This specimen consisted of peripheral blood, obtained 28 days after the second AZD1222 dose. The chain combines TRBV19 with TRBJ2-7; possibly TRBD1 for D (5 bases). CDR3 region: CASSIGRVSYEQYF. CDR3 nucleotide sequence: TGTGCCAGTAGTATCGGCAGGGTATCATACGAGCAGTACTTC.